This T cell receptor beta chain is from a study of OX40 agonist ivuxolimab in advanced cancers. Here immunoSEQ multiplex PCR was the method, and the copy in TCRdb shows in-frame clones only, minus some. The repertoire holds approximately 72,000 clones, with around 88% as singletons. As concerns this clone: What it binds is not known.

The V gene's germline CDR1 is SGDLS and CDR2 YYNGEE. V lost 0 bases, J lost 0 bases, and 18 bases stayed unmatched. CDR3 size: 23 residues. Study observations and caveats: It was also the case that some nonresponders had low normalized T-cell clonal expansion.

The material sequenced was CD4+ or CD8+ T cells sorted from blood, taken in a trial of the OX40 agonist ivuxolimab. This TCR came from an adult with an advanced solid tumor such as melanoma, head and neck, liver or kidney cancer. The chain couples TRBV9 to TRBJ2-3, with 14 bases lining up with TRBD2. CDR3 in DNA: TGTGCCAGCAGCGTAGACCTTACCGGGACTAGCGGGAGTCGGAGGCAAAGCACAGATACGCAGTATTTT. This translates into CASSVDLTGTSGSRRQSTDTQYF.